The T cell receptor beta chain described here comes from a study of blood T cell repertoires in COVID-19. About the research overall: Collection of acute and convalescent COVID-19 samples took place in the United States, Italy and Spain. Sample material is recorded as cDNA or gDNA derived from T cells, B-cell-depleted T cells, or PBMCs.

Per the authors' pipeline: Researchers report that nucleated cell counts were estimated from reference gene primer amplification. The repertoire was sequenced with immunoSEQ multiplex PCR; TCRdb's copy has only in-frame clones and lacks some. The V and J calls and clone size come from that table; D and trimming were worked out from the DNA. The top ten hold approximately 7.6% of the sample, which has 200,000 to 250,000 clones, around 86% seen once. While infection was still active, Seattle patients were enrolled and then followed longitudinally. The source of this sequence is a woman of 80 years or more with COVID-19, enrolled during active disease. The specimen was peripheral blood.

CDR3 sequence (DNA): TGTGCCAGCACCTTCTTGGACAGACCTAACTATGGCTACACCTTC. Encoded protein: CASTFLDRPNYGYTF. The V and J genes are TRBV6-5 and TRBJ1-2, with D possibly matching TRBD1 (6 bases). In germline, CDR1 is MNHEY, CDR2 SVGAGI. Trimming stripped 7 bases from V and 0 bases from J, with 15 bases between. This CDR3 spans 15 amino acids.